This TCR beta chain was captured in a study of siplizumab effects on memory and regulatory T cells. Whole-study findings and limits: Proliferating clones, CD4+ or CD8+, lacked an assignable naive or memory phenotype in roughly 80-97% of cases. The mean Treg-derived percentage of mappable alloreactive CD4+ clones was about 70% with siplizumab compared with less than 35% in controls. Siplizumab significantly decreased alloreactive sequences from unstimulated CD4+ memory cells.

Assay: immunoSEQ multiplex PCR; the TCRdb copy retains only in-frame clones and omits some. The repertoire holds approximately 110,000 clones, with 85% to 95% as singletons. About this clone: Its antigen is still unknown.

The origin of this receptor is a human donor in good health. The specimen was CD4+ T cells sorted from blood.

The CDR3: CASSRRVMGTGRDEQFF. The CDR3 bases are TGTGCCAGTAGTAGACGAGTGATGGGGACCGGCCGGGATGAGCAGTTCTTC. This rearrangement joins TRBV19 to TRBJ2-1, with D perhaps matching TRBD1 or TRBD2 (5 bases each). This CDR3 has 17 residues. Germline loops: CDR1 LNHDA, CDR2 SQIVND (reference sequence). Trimming left V 4 bases short and J 8 bases short, with 24 bases between.